The T cell receptor beta chain under discussion was sequenced for a study of blood T cells in healthy people across ages (dated by TCRdb to the mid-2010s). In terms of the full investigation: In model experiments, template switching captured roughly one uniquely barcoded TCR beta cDNA molecule for every two T cells. To track age-related changes in TCR beta repertoire diversity, the study relied on deep sequencing normalized with unique cDNA molecular identifiers. The donors were divided into four age groups: young (average approximately 17 years), middle-aged (approximately 39), aged (approximately 64) and long-lived (about 79). To avoid experimental bias, donors of different ages were randomly spread across the sequencing lanes. For two donors (one aged 18 to 30 and one aged 80 or older), the study analyzed two additional independent replicas of 1 million unique cDNA reads from the same blood draw.

Library creation used 5' RACE. The listed sequencing device is Illumina HiSeq 2500. A second roughly 6 to 12 cycle PCR used a sample-barcoded 5' primer and a J-beta primer mix. Each TCR beta cDNA molecule received a unique molecular identifier from a template-switch 5' adaptor carrying 12 random nucleotides. Each sample yielded at least 2.5 million CDR3-containing paired-end reads. First-strand cDNA synthesis was performed from all RNA using the Mint cDNA synthesis kit, with priming by a TRBC-specific oligonucleotide. Following uracil-DNA glycosylase treatment, a first 18-cycle PCR with universal primers M1SS and BC2_uni_R was performed on all cDNA. Per the original workflow: Normalization of each sample was performed by random selection of 1 million high-quality reads, each carrying a distinct molecular identifier. Instead of being binned into consensus sequences, reads that shared molecular identifiers were thrown out. MiTCR, set to a Q25 quality threshold and the strictest error-elimination algorithm, was used for CDR3 identification, clonotype clustering and error correction. A nonparametric unseen species model with Euler transformation was used to estimate lower-bound total TCR beta diversity. TCRdb's own reprocessing of the public reads used fastp at Q25 and MiXCR and kept productive beta chains. One record per CDR3 amino acid sequence lists the most common genes and DNA. For this entry, the V and J calls and clone size follow TCRdb and not the study's own pipeline. Here the sample has 270,000 or so distinct CDR3 sequences; around 29% occur a single time. Around 29% of the sample is in the top ten clones.

Systemically healthy Caucasian individuals from Russia, some 38 in total and aged about 6 to 100 years, were included as donors. Ten milliliters of peripheral blood were drawn from each donor into EDTA-treated Vacutainer tubes. Ficoll-Paque density-gradient centrifugation was used to isolate PBMCs, with at least 6.5 million per sample. Total RNA was extracted from PBMCs with Trizol reagent, with at least 6 micrograms obtained per sample. The percentages of naive CD45RAhigh/CD27high T cells were determined by flow cytometry on a PBMC aliquot from every donor. This clonotype was seen a handful of times. What this receptor recognizes is not known. No base quality information exists; no much larger clone differs at one position. Overall study outcomes, separate from this receptor: Conclusive comparison of naive and antigen-experienced compartments was prevented by the profiling of bulk unsorted PBMCs. Total diversity estimates from one million sequenced T cells were considered lower bounds and underestimates. There was a strong correlation between observed TCR beta diversity and the percentage of naive T cells measured by flow cytometry. Because the CMV infection status of the donors was unknown, age-related changes in expanded clonotypes may potentially have been confounded. Compared with the aged group, the long-lived group had more naive CD4+ T cells, fewer expanded clones and increased TCR diversity, suggesting age selection. As age increased, observed TCR beta diversity per million T cells dropped in a roughly linear way, and a significant reduction was already evident by age 40.

The CDR3, cysteine through phenylalanine, is 15 amino acids long. Just CDR3 DNA is preserved here, 45 bases in frame from base 1. The germline V gene (reference sequence) provides CDR1 MNHEY and CDR2 SMNVEV. The receptor was derived from a woman between 65 and 79 years old in good health. The specimen sequenced was blood. The sequence joins TRBV27 to TRBJ2-5; the D gene assignment is perhaps TRBD1 or TRBD2, with each matching 5 bases. Matching the DNA end better, TRBJ2-7 makes the J call doubtful. The CDR3 is CASSLATGTLYEQYF. The nucleotide sequence is TGTGCCAGCAGTTTAGCCACCGGGACGCTTTACGAGCAGTACTTC.